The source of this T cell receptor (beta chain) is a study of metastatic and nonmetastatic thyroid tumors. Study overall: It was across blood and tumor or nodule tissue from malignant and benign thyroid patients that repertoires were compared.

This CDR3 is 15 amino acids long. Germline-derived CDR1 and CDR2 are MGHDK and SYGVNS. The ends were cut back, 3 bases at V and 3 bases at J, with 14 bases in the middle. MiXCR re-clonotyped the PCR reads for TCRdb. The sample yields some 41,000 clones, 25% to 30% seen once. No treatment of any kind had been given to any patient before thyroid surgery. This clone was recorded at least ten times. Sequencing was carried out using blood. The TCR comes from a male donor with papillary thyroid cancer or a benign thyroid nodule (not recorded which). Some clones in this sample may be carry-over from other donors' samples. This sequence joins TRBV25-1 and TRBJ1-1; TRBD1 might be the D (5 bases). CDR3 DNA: TGTGCCAGCAGTGACAGGGTTGCGTTGGACACTGAAGCTTTCTTT. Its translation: CASSDRVALDTEAFF.